The rows below give T cell receptor beta chains drawn from one sample of a study of shared clonotypes between healthy human individuals. Generated by immunoSEQ multiplex PCR, the TCRdb table keeps only in-frame clones and is missing some. This sample has roughly 500,000 clones, with about 96% found just once. The sample comprised naive CD4+ T cells sorted from blood. These receptors were taken from a woman aged 30 to 39 in good health. CDR3s include the opening cysteine and the closing phenylalanine or tryptophan. D genes are given only for firm matches. Only some rows state a clone size, as once, few, many or a class for expanded clones.

cdr3_aa: CASSGRARDNEQFF
cdr3_nt: TGTGCCAGCAGTGGGCGGGCGAGGGACAATGAGCAGTTCTTC
v_call: TRBV27
j_call: TRBJ2-1
clone_size: -
d_call: -

cdr3_aa: CASRKGQGMNTEAFF
cdr3_nt: TGTGCCAGCAGAAAGGGACAGGGGATGAACACTGAAGCTTTCTTT
v_call: TRBV5-4
j_call: TRBJ1-1
clone_size: once
d_call: TRBD1

cdr3_aa: CASSESKTGSSPLHF
cdr3_nt: TGCGCCAGCAGTGAGTCGAAGACAGGGAGCTCACCCCTCCACTTT
v_call: TRBV10-1
j_call: TRBJ1-6
clone_size: -
d_call: TRBD1

cdr3_aa: CASRRQLNYGYTF
cdr3_nt: TGTGCCAGCAGGAGACAGCTGAACTATGGCTACACCTTC
v_call: TRBV28
j_call: TRBJ1-2
clone_size: -
d_call: -

cdr3_aa: CASRSGGDTQYF
cdr3_nt: TGTGCCAGCAGATCGGGTGGAGATACGCAGTATTTT
v_call: TRBV28
j_call: TRBJ2-3
clone_size: -
d_call: -

cdr3_aa: CASKDDRESREQFF
cdr3_nt: TGCGCCAGCAAAGATGACAGGGAGTCTCGTGAGCAGTTCTTC
v_call: TRBV5-1
j_call: TRBJ2-1
clone_size: -
d_call: TRBD1

cdr3_aa: CASSPRLADNDEQFF
cdr3_nt: TGCGCCAGCAGCCCAAGACTAGCGGACAATGATGAGCAGTTCTTC
v_call: TRBV5-1
j_call: TRBJ2-1
clone_size: -
d_call: TRBD2

cdr3_aa: CASSSGGVEPQHF
cdr3_nt: TGTGCCAGCAGCTCAGGGGGCGTTGAGCCCCAGCATTTT
v_call: TRBV6-6
j_call: TRBJ1-5
clone_size: -
d_call: TRBD1

cdr3_aa: CASSEREWSDTQYF
cdr3_nt: TGTGCCAGCAGTGAAAGGGAATGGTCTGATACGCAGTATTTT
v_call: TRBV2
j_call: TRBJ2-3
clone_size: -
d_call: -

cdr3_aa: CASSFPSVETQYF
cdr3_nt: TGTGCCAGCAGCTTCCCCAGCGTGGAGACCCAGTACTTC
v_call: TRBV11-2
j_call: TRBJ2-5
clone_size: -
d_call: -

cdr3_aa: CASSPTGTGTREQFF
cdr3_nt: TGCGCCAGCAGCCCCACCGGGACAGGGACAAGAGAGCAGTTCTTC
v_call: TRBV5-1
j_call: TRBJ2-1
clone_size: -
d_call: TRBD1

cdr3_aa: CASSLSPPTSGKAYEQYF
cdr3_nt: TGCGCCAGCAGCTTGTCCCCACCGACTAGCGGGAAAGCCTACGAGCAGTACTTC
v_call: TRBV5-1
j_call: TRBJ2-7
clone_size: -
d_call: TRBD2

cdr3_aa: CASSLEMNREVQFF
cdr3_nt: TGTGCCAGCAGCTTAGAGATGAACCGGGAGGTCCAGTTCTTC
v_call: TRBV7-9
j_call: TRBJ2-1
clone_size: -
d_call: TRBD2

cdr3_aa: CASSYPPAELFF
cdr3_nt: TGTGCCAGCAGCTACCCCCCGGCGGAGCTGTTTTTT
v_call: TRBV7-2
j_call: TRBJ2-2
clone_size: once
d_call: -

cdr3_aa: CASSPKPQGARYTEAFF
cdr3_nt: TGTGCCAGCAGCCCGAAACCACAGGGGGCACGGTACACTGAAGCTTTCTTT
v_call: TRBV14
j_call: TRBJ1-1
clone_size: -
d_call: TRBD1

cdr3_aa: CASSRGRSTGSIDEKLFF
cdr3_nt: TGTGCCAGCAGCCGGGGACGATCTACAGGGAGTATAGATGAAAAACTGTTTTTT
v_call: TRBV4-2
j_call: TRBJ1-4
clone_size: -
d_call: -

cdr3_aa: CASGPRDYVFEQYF
cdr3_nt: TGTGCCAGCGGTCCCCGGGACTATGTCTTTGAGCAGTACTTC
v_call: TRBV9
j_call: TRBJ2-7
clone_size: -
d_call: TRBD2

cdr3_aa: CASSLQGAGETQYF
cdr3_nt: TGTGCCAGCAGCCTACAGGGGGCTGGGGAGACCCAGTACTTC
v_call: TRBV7-3
j_call: TRBJ2-5
clone_size: -
d_call: TRBD1

cdr3_aa: CASSADPQGAGGNTIYF
cdr3_nt: TGTGCCAGCAGCGCCGACCCACAGGGGGCAGGTGGAAACACCATATATTTT
v_call: TRBV7-2
j_call: TRBJ1-3
clone_size: -
d_call: TRBD1

cdr3_aa: CASSRGQATFLQENTEAFF
cdr3_nt: TGTGCCAGCTCACGCGGACAGGCCACCTTCCTTCAGGAGAACACTGAAGCTTTCTTT
v_call: TRBV18
j_call: TRBJ1-1
clone_size: -
d_call: TRBD1